This T cell receptor beta chain is drawn from a study of blood T cell repertoires in COVID-19. The method was immunoSEQ multiplex PCR; TCRdb's version includes in-frame clones alone and lacks a portion of them. Found here are about 200,000 clones, 80% to 90% of them singletons; the top ten hold 2% to 2.5%. Specimen: PBMCs or T cells enriched from blood (not recorded which). This sequence was found in a woman in her thirties or forties with acute COVID-19.

CDR3 in amino acids: CASSSSGGPKLAREQFF. CDR3 bases: TGTGCCAGCAGCTCTAGCGGGGGTCCTAAGCTTGCTCGTGAGCAGTTCTTC. The chain combines TRBV7-9 with TRBJ2-1; 10 bases map to TRBD2. The CDR3 covers 17 residues. The V gene's germline CDR1 is SEHNR and CDR2 FQNEAQ (reference sequence). With V trimmed by 4 bases and J by 9 bases, 15 bases remained unmatched. Full variable domain (remainder filled in from reference TRBV7-9 and TRBJ2-1): DTGVSQNPRHKITKRGQNVTFRCDPISEHNRLYWYRQTLGQGPEFLTYFQNEAQLEKSRLLSDRFSAERPKGSFSTLEIQRTEQGDSAMYLCASSSSGGPKLAREQFFGPGTRLTVL.